The sequence of this T cell receptor beta chain was determined in a study of blood T cell repertoires in COVID-19 (dated by TCRdb to 2019 to 2021). Regarding the research as a whole: Collaborator samples came from the United States, Italy and Spain and covered acute and convalescent phases of COVID-19. The repertoires were made available in a free public database intended to serve as a resource for research on the immune response to SARS-CoV-2. The material from the prospective study consisted of cDNA or gDNA derived from T cells, B-cell-depleted T cells, or PBMCs. Subjects who had been exposed to COVID-19, were actively infected with it, or had recovered from it provided the deeply sampled blood TCRbeta repertoires that made up the dataset. Where available, HLA class I and class II types were taken from metadata supplied by the sample provider and were not determined by assay-based typing. Sample metadata almost always included a de-identified subject ID, COVID-19 status, age in years and sex. The samples were drawn from two sources: the first 160 participants of the ongoing ImmuneRACE study, and 1,000 to 1,500 subjects contributed by 6 global collaborators. The investigation overall reported the following: Clinical and demographic metadata were provided uncurated, with the amount varying by source and participant.

Whole blood was collected in K2EDTA tubes by collaborating institutions according to the institutions' own protocols. Collaborator samples were shipped for TCRbeta analysis as frozen whole blood, isolated PBMCs, or DNA extracted from either sample type. TCRbeta CDR3 regions were amplified from genomic DNA by means of the immunoSEQ Assay, a bias-controlled multiplex PCR. The published analysis was carried out like this. Within the assay, amplification of reference gene primers was used to estimate how many nucleated cells each sample contained. Sequence reads were collapsed and filtered to measure the absolute abundance of every unique TCRbeta CDR3 rearrangement. For each sample, productive Simpson clonality was calculated by taking the square root of Simpson's diversity index across productive rearrangements. Sourced from immuneACCESS, this table was stored by TCRdb with only in-frame sequences that have V and J called. A share of the clones is absent; for the studies checked, an unresolved V gene accounts for under half, and the remainder has no known explanation. The V and J calls and the clone size are those of that table, but D and trimming were determined from the DNA. This sample gives fewer than 250,000 clones in total; around four fifths of them show up just once. 3.5% to 4.5% of the sample is taken by the ten largest.

The CDR3 spans 15 residues, from the cysteine through the phenylalanine. Only the CDR3 DNA is retained, 45 bases long and in frame from the first base. V ends up 7 bases short and J 0 bases short, with an unmatched junction base count of 7. CDR1 is given as MGHDK and CDR2 as SYGVNS, both from the germline V gene. This clone was seen just once. The antigen it recognizes is unknown. No much larger clone is present one base from it, and per-base qualities are unavailable. The clonotype was recovered from a man between 50 and 59 years old with acute or convalescent COVID-19. The sample taken for sequencing was peripheral blood. The V and J genes are TRBV25-1 and TRBJ2-3, and 7 bases in between align with TRBD1. The DNA sequence reads TGTGCCAGCATGTCTACAGGGGCTAGCACAGATACGCAGTATTTT. Protein translation: CASMSTGASTDTQYF.